The present entry profiles one T cell receptor (beta chain) with its context. No antigen is known for it. Germline V gene data show CDR1 as SGHTA and CDR2 as FQGNSA. V lost 1 base, J lost 8 bases, and 9 bases lay in between. The CDR3 runs to 13 residues. The sample belongs to a study of response to subunit inactivated influenza vaccine. Study findings and constraints: Every seasonal influenza vaccination brings in few new T cells, the authors suggested.

TCRdb reprocessed the RT-PCR reads with MiXCR, giving one entry per CDR3 protein. The table has approximately 730,000 distinct CDR3 sequences, around 13% seen once; the top ten hold roughly 6.4%. This chain joins TRBV7-2 and TRBJ2-4, with D perhaps TRBD1 (5 bases). The TCR sequence derives from a middle-aged man who received an inactivated influenza vaccine. The sequences come from PBMCs from blood, collected 14 to 15 days before vaccination. The CDR3 sequence: CASSLGREYIQYF. The DNA of the CDR3 is TGTGCCAGCAGCTTAGGCAGGGAATACATTCAGTACTTC.